The 14 T cell receptor beta chains below were found in one sample sequenced in a study of control samples from healthy donors and cancer patients. Sequencing used immunoSEQ multiplex PCR; TCRdb keeps in-frame clones, though not all of them. The data contain around 51,000 clones, 80% of them singletons. The sample was blood. The receptors derive from a man in his sixties or seventies in good health.

The CDR3 reads CASNPGVAGLAGYNEQFF. The DNA of the CDR3 is TGTGCCAGCAACCCTGGAGTTGCAGGACTAGCGGGATACAATGAGCAGTTCTTC. The genes are TRBV7-8 and TRBJ2-1; 12 bases fit TRBD2. The CDR3 loop spans 18 amino acids. J gave up 4 bases and V 7 bases, and 14 bases lay outside the gene matches. The germline CDR1 and CDR2 sequences are SGHVS and FQNEAQ.

This chain uses TRBV9 with TRBJ1-2; D unclear. Looked up from germline, CDR1 is SGDLS and CDR2 is YYNGEE. CDR3 length equals 14 residues. The V and J ends lost 4 bases and 2 bases respectively, with 12 bases between them. CDR3 loop: CASSFRTPNYGYTF. CDR3 nucleotide sequence: TGTGCCAGCAGCTTCCGGACTCCGAACTATGGCTACACCTTC.

The chain carries TRBV5-4 and TRBJ2-7; D ambiguous. Trimming cost V 0 bases and J 4 bases, with 8 bases left between them. The CDR3 length is 13 residues. The germline V gene has CDR1 SGHNT and CDR2 YYREEE (reference sequence). The CDR3 spells CASSLGPRYEQYF. For the CDR3, the DNA is TGTGCCAGCAGCTTGGGGCCGAGATACGAGCAGTACTTC. The variable domain in full, completed from reference TRBV5-4 and TRBJ2-7, reads ETGVTQSPTHLIKTRGQQVTLRCSSQSGHNTVSWYQQALGQGPQFIFQYYREEENGRGNFPPRFSGLQFPNYSSELNVNALELDDSALYLCASSLGPRYEQYFGPGTRLTVT.

The chain employs TRBV5-1 and TRBJ1-4; D unresolved. This CDR3 has 12 amino acids. The germline gives CDR1 SGHRS, CDR2 YFSETQ. V lost 5 bases and J 3 bases, leaving 5 bases between the germline ends. CDR3 region: CASRESNEKLFF. Written as DNA, the CDR3 is TGCGCCAGCAGGGAATCTAATGAAAAACTGTTTTTT.

This chain connects TRBV20-1 to TRBJ2-3; 8 nucleotides line up with TRBD2. In germline, CDR1 is DFQATT, CDR2 SNEGSKA (reference sequence). The CDR3 runs to 15 residues. The ends lost 3 bases at V and 3 bases at J; junction bases unmatched: 8. CDR3 region: CSASNRGGITDTQYF. The CDR3 DNA sequence: TGCAGTGCTAGTAACCGGGGGGGCATTACAGATACGCAGTATTTT.

The gene calls are TRBV5-1 and TRBJ1-1, with a weak D call TRBD1 (5 bases). The CDR3 totals 13 residues. V gave up 4 bases and J gave up 1 base, with 8 bases separating them. Germline CDR1 SGHRS, CDR2 YFSETQ. In DNA form, the CDR3 reads TGCGCCAGCAGCATAGGACAGAACACTGAAGCTTTCTTT. Its protein product is CASSIGQNTEAFF. Combining the CDR3 with reference TRBV5-1 and TRBJ1-1 gives the whole variable domain KAGVTQTPRYLIKTRGQQVTLSCSPISGHRSVSWYQQTPGQGLQFLFEYFSETQRNKGNFPGRFSGRQFSNSRSEMNVSTLELGDSALYLCASSIGQNTEAFFGQGTRLTVV.

The V call is TRBV7-9, the J call TRBJ2-2, with D hard to call. Germline CDR1 and CDR2: SEHNR and FQNEAQ (reference sequence). The ends were cut back, 6 bases at V and 6 bases at J, with 11 bases in the middle. This CDR3 comprises 13 residues. For the CDR3, the DNA is TGTGCCAGCAGGAACGGTTATTCCGGGGAGCTGTTTTTT. This encodes CASRNGYSGELFF.

This clone appeared once. CDR3 nucleotide sequence: TGTGCCAGCAGTTCGGCCAGGGGGCGCCGTAACTATGGCTACACCTTC. Its protein is CASSSARGRRNYGYTF. The V gene is TRBV27, the J gene TRBJ1-2, with 8 bases aligning to TRBD1. Per germline, CDR1 MNHEY and CDR2 SMNVEV (reference sequence). V was pared by 4 bases and J by 1 base, with 8 bases of the junction left unmatched. The CDR3 length is 16 residues.

J is TRBJ2-6 and V is TRBV7-6, with D hard to call. The CDR3 length is 17 residues. The germline gives CDR1 SGHVS, CDR2 FNYEAQ. V gave up 1 base and J gave up 1 base, with 11 bases separating them. This CDR3 reads CASSLGSHGSGANVLTF. DNA of the CDR3: TGTGCCAGCAGCTTAGGTAGTCATGGGTCTGGGGCCAACGTCCTGACTTTC.

This clone was seen only once. The V gene is TRBV27, the J gene TRBJ2-3; D might be TRBD2 (6 bases). The CDR3 is 15 amino acids. Germline V gene sequence: CDR1 MNHEY, CDR2 SMNVEV (reference sequence). The germline V and J ends were trimmed by 7 bases and 0 bases, with 14 bases remaining between them. The CDR3 region has the DNA TGTGCCAGCACCCGGGACTCGTCTAGCACAGATACGCAGTATTTT. Translating gives CASTRDSSSTDTQYF.

The chain links TRBV7-9 to TRBJ1-2; 7 nucleotides line up with TRBD1. The germline gives CDR1 SEHNR, CDR2 FQNEAQ (reference sequence). The V segment lost 5 bases and the J segment 7 bases; nucleotides outside the gene matches: 10. The length of the CDR3 is 14 residues. Here the CDR3 reads CASSKRQGSGGYTF. The CDR3 nucleotides are TGTGCCAGCAGCAAGCGACAGGGAAGCGGTGGCTACACCTTC. Using reference TRBV7-9 and TRBJ1-2 for the parts outside the CDR3, the full variable domain is DTGVSQNPRHKITKRGQNVTFRCDPISEHNRLYWYRQTLGQGPEFLTYFQNEAQLEKSRLLSDRFSAERPKGSFSTLEIQRTEQGDSAMYLCASSKRQGSGGYTFGSGTRLTVV.

This sequence joins TRBV3-1 (or the pseudogene TRBV3-2) and TRBJ2-6, with D tentatively TRBD1 or TRBD2 (5 bases each). The CDR3 extends over 16 amino acids. The germline V gene has CDR1 LGHDT and CDR2 YNNKEL (reference sequence). The V end was cut by 4 bases, the J end by 5 bases, with 15 bases between. The CDR3, as DNA: TGTGCCAGCAGCCCACGGGGCAGCATACGGGCCAACGTCCTGACTTTC. It codes for CASSPRGSIRANVLTF.

J is TRBJ1-1 and V is TRBV6-1; the match to TRBD1 covers 7 bases. J lost 1 base, V lost 3 bases, and 8 bases had no gene match. This CDR3 spans 16 amino acids. CDR1 is MNHNS, CDR2 SASEGT, per germline. The CDR3 loop reads CASSDDSTGWNTEAFF. As DNA, the CDR3 is TGTGCCAGCAGTGACGACTCGACAGGGTGGAACACTGAAGCTTTCTTT.

The V and J genes are TRBV5-6 and TRBJ1-1; D is unclear. Trimming pared 0 bases from V and 1 base from J, leaving 4 bases between. The CDR3 has 13 amino acids. The germline V gene has CDR1 SGHDT and CDR2 YYEEEE. This CDR3 is CASSLGRNTEAFF. In DNA form, the CDR3 reads TGTGCCAGCAGCTTGGGGAGGAACACTGAAGCTTTCTTT. The variable domain in full, with the rest retrieved from reference TRBV5-6 and TRBJ1-1, is DAGVTQSPTHLIKTRGQQVTLRCSPKSGHDTVSWYQQALGQGPQFIFQYYEEEERQRGNFPDRFSGHQFPNYSSELNVNALLLGDSALYLCASSLGRNTEAFFGQGTRLTVV.